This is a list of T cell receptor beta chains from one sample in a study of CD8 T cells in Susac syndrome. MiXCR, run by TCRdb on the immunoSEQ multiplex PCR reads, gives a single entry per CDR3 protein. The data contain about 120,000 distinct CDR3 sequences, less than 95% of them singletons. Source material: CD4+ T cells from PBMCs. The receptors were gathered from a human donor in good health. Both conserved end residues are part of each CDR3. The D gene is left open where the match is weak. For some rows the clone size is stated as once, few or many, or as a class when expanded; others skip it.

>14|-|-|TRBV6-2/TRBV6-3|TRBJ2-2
TGTGCCAGCAGTTATTTAGGAGGGGCCGGGGAGCTGTTTTTT
CASSYLGGAGELFF
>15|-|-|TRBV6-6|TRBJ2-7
TGTGCCAGCAGTTACTCGGACTACGGGAATTACGAGCAGTACTTC
CASSYSDYGNYEQYF
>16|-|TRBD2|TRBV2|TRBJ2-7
TGTGCCAGCAGGGTCGGGACTAGCGGGAGAAGTTACGAGCAGTACTTC
CASRVGTSGRSYEQYF
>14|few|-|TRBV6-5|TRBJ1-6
TGTGCCAGCAAACCGGGGCCCGTGGGATCGCCCCTCCACTTT
CASKPGPVGSPLHF
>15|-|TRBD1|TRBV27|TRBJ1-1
TGTGCCAGCAGCCGCGGACCGGACAGGGGAACTGAAGCTTTCTTT
CASSRGPDRGTEAFF
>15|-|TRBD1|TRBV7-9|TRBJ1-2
TGTGCCAGCAGCTTGTCAGGGGGCTTTTTGGATGGCTACACCTTC
CASSLSGGFLDGYTF
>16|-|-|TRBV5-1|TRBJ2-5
TGCGCCAGCAGCTTGGGTGGGGCTTCAACTCCGGAGACCCAGTACTTC
CASSLGGASTPETQYF
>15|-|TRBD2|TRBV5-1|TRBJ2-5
TGCGCCAGCAGCCCAGCAGCGGGAGGGTCGGAGACCCAGTACTTC
CASSPAAGGSETQYF
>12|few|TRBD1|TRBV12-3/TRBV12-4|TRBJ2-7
TGTGCCAGCAGTGTACAGGGGTACGAGCAGTACTTC
CASSVQGYEQYF
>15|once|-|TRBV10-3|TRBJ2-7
TGTGCCATCAGTGACCCCACGGGCGGCCACTACGAGCAGTACTTC
CAISDPTGGHYEQYF
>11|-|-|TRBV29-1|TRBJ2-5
TGCAGTTCCCGGGGTGGAGAGACCCAGTACTTC
CSSRGGETQYF
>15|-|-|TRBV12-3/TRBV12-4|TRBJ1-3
TGTGCCAGCAACACGGACATGGAGACGGGAAACACCATATATTTT
CASNTDMETGNTIYF
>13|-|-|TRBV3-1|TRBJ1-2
TGTGCCAGCAGCCAAGAGACAGGACATGGCTACACCTTC
CASSQETGHGYTF
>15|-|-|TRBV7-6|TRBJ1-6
TGTGCCAGCAGCTCAGGGAGTCAGTATAATTCACCCCTCCACTTT
CASSSGSQYNSPLHF
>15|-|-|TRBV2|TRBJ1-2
TGTGCCAGCAGTGAATCTCGGACAAGCAACTATGGCTACACCTTC
CASSESRTSNYGYTF
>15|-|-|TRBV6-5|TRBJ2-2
TGTGCCAGCAGCCTCGGGACACCGAACACCGGGGAGCTGTTTTTT
CASSLGTPNTGELFF
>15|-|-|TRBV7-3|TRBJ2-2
TGTGCCAGCAGCTTAACTTCAAGGACGACCGGGGAGCTGTTTTTT
CASSLTSRTTGELFF
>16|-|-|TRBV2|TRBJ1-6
TGTGCCAGCAGTCCAGTGGGCAGGGGCCCTAATTCACCCCTCCACTTT
CASSPVGRGPNSPLHF
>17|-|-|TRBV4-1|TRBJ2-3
TGCGCCAGCAGCCAAGATGGAGAAGGGGGGCGAAGAGATACGCAGTATTTT
CASSQDGEGGRRDTQYF
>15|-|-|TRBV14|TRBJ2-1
TGTGCCAGCAGCCCACCCCTGACCGCCTACAATGAGCAGTTCTTC
CASSPPLTAYNEQFF
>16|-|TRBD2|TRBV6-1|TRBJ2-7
TGTGCCAGCAGTCGAGGACCTAGCGGGAGCTCCTACGAGCAGTACTTC
CASSRGPSGSSYEQYF
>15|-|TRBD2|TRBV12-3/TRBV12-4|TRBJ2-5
TGTGCCAGCACAACCGGGGGGACCGAGCAAGAGACCCAGTACTTC
CASTTGGTEQETQYF
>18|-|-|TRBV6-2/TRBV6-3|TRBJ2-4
TGTGCCAGCAAACCGGGGGGCGAGGGAGAACTTTTTGTGGACATTCAGTACTTC
CASKPGGEGELFVDIQYF
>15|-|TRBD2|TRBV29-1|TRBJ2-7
TGCAGCGTTGGGGAGGGGCTAGCGGGACGGAACGAGCAGTACTTC
CSVGEGLAGRNEQYF
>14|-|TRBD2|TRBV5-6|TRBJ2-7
TGTGCCAGCAGCCCTGCTAGCGGGAGTTACGAGCAGTACTTC
CASSPASGSYEQYF
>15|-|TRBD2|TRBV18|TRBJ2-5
TGTGCCAGCTCCCCATACACTAGCGGACAAGAGACCCAGTACTTC
CASSPYTSGQETQYF
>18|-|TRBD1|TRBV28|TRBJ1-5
TGTGCCAGCAGTGCGTCGGGACAGAGATTTTATAGCAATCAGCCCCAGCATTTT
CASSASGQRFYSNQPQHF
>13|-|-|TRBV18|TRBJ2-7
TGTGCCAGCTCACTACAGGTCTTCAACGAGCAGTACTTC
CASSLQVFNEQYF
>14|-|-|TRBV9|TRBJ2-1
TGTGCCAGCAGCGTACTCTCGGACGCAGGCGAGCAGTTCTTC
CASSVLSDAGEQFF
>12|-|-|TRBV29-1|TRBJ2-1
TGCAGCGCCGGTGACTGGGACAATGAGCAGTTCTTC
CSAGDWDNEQFF
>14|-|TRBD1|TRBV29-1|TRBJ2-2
TGCAGCGTACGGGGACAGCCCAACACCGGGGAGCTGTTTTTT
CSVRGQPNTGELFF
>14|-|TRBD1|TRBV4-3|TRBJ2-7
TGCGCCAGCAGCCAAGTCGGGACAGGGCACGAGCAGTACTTC
CASSQVGTGHEQYF
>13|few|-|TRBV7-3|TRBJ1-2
TGTGCCAGCAGCTTAGGACAGTCCTATGGCTACACCTTC
CASSLGQSYGYTF
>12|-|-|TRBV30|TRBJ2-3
TGTGCCTGGAGTGTGTACACAGATACGCAGTATTTT
CAWSVYTDTQYF
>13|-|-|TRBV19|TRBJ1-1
TGTGCCAGTAGTTCCCAGACAGGCACTGAAGCTTTCTTT
CASSSQTGTEAFF
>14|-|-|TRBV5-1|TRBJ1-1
TGCGCCAGCAGCTCGGATCGGGTGAACACTGAAGCTTTCTTT
CASSSDRVNTEAFF
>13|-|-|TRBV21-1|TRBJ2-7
TGTGCCAGCAGCATCCTAGATGGGTTCGAGCAGTACTTC
CASSILDGFEQYF
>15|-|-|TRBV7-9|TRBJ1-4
TGTGCCAGCAGCTTAGAAACAGGGACGGGGGAAAAACTGTTTTTT
CASSLETGTGEKLFF
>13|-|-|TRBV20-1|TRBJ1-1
TGCAGCGACCTGCCCTTCGGAGGGGGTGAAGCTTTCTTT
CSDLPFGGGEAFF
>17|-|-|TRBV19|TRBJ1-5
TGTGCCAGTAGTATAGCCGCCTCCGCGGTAATAGATCAGCCCCAGCATTTT
CASSIAASAVIDQPQHF
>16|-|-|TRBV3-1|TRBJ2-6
TGTGCCAGCAGCCAAGCAGGCGGGACTGGGGCCAACGTCCTGACTTTC
CASSQAGGTGANVLTF
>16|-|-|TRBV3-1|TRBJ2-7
TGTGCCAGCAGCCAAGGGTATAGCGGTAGCTCCTACGAGCAGTACTTC
CASSQGYSGSSYEQYF
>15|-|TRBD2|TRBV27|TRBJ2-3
TGTGCCAGCAGACCGGGACTAGCGGGAGCGGATACGCAGTATTTT
CASRPGLAGADTQYF
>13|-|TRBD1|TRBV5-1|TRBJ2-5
TGCGCCAGCAGTTTAGACAGGGTTGAGACCCAGTACTTC
CASSLDRVETQYF
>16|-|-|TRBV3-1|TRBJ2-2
TGTGCCAGCAGACAGAGACAGGCCGCGAACACCGGGGAGCTGTTTTTT
CASRQRQAANTGELFF
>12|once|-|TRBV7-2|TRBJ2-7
TGTGCCAGCAGCTTAGCCCACAGGGTACAGTACTTC
CASSLAHRVQYF
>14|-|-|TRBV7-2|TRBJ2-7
TGTGCCAGCAGCCCTAGTCCGGACCGGTACGAGCAGTACTTC
CASSPSPDRYEQYF
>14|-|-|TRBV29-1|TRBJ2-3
TGCAGCGTTGGGGTTATGGGAAGCACAGATACGCAGTATTTT
CSVGVMGSTDTQYF
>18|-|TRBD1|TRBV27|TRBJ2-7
TGTGCCAGCAGTTCCGACCCCCCCGGACAGGGGGCTATGGACGAGCAGTACTTC
CASSSDPPGQGAMDEQYF
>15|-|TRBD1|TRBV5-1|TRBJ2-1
TGCGCCAGCAGCGGCCGGGACAGGGGCGACAATGAGCAGTTCTTC
CASSGRDRGDNEQFF
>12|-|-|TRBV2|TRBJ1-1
TGTACCAGCAAGGGAATGGACACTGAAGCTTTCTTT
CTSKGMDTEAFF